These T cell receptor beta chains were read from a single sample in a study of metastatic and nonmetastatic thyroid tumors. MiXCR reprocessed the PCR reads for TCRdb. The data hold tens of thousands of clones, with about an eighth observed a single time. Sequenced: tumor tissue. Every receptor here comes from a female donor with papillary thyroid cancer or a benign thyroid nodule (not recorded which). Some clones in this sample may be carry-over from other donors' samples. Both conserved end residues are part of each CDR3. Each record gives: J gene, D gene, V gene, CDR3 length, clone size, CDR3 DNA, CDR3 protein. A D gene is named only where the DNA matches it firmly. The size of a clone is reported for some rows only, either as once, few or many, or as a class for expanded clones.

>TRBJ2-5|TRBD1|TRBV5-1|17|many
TGCGCCAGCAGTCACAGGGGTTATACGATACCCCAAGAGACCCAGTACTTC
CASSHRGYTIPQETQYF
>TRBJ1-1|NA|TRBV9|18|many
TGTGCCAGCAGCGTAGGAGTTGGATTAAATCTCGGACAAACTGAAGCTTTCTTT
CASSVGVGLNLGQTEAFF
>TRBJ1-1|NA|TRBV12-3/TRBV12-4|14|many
TGTGCCAGCAGTTTAATGACGGTGAACACTGAAGCTTTCTTT
CASSLMTVNTEAFF
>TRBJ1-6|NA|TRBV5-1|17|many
TGCGCCAGCAGCTGGGGGGGGGCCAGCTCCTATAATTCACCCCTCCACTTT
CASSWGGASSYNSPLHF
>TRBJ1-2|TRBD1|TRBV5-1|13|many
TGCGCCAGCAGCGCCGGGACAGGGACTGGCTACACCTTC
CASSAGTGTGYTF
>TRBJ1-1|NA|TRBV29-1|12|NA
TGCAGCGGGAAAAAGGGGGGCACTGAAGCTTTCTTT
CSGKKGGTEAFF
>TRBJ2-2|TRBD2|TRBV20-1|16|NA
TGCAGTGCTAGAGATTACGAGCGGGAGTACACCGGGGAGCTGTTTTTT
CSARDYEREYTGELFF
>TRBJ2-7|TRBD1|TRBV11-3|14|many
TGTGCCAGCAGCTTAGGACAGGGTTGGGGCGAGCAGTACTTC
CASSLGQGWGEQYF
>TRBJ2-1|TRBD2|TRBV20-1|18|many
TGCAGTGCTAGTGGGTTTGGACTAGCGGGAGGGCTCCAATGGGAGCAGTTCTTC
CSASGFGLAGGLQWEQFF
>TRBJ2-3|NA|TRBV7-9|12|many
TGTGCCAGCAGCTTATCGGCAGATACGCAGTATTTT
CASSLSADTQYF
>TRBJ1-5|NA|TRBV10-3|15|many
TGTGCCATCAGTGAGTCGGGGGGACGAGGGCAGCCCCAGCATTTT
CAISESGGRGQPQHF
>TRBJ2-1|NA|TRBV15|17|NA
TGTGCCACCATCAGAGATCTTGCGGGACCTCCCGCAAAGGAGCAGTTCTTC
CATIRDLAGPPAKEQFF
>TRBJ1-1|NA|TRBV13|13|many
TGTGCCAGCAGCTTAGGACAGCAGCGAGAAGCTTTCTTT
CASSLGQQREAFF
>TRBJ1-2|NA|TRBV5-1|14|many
TGCGCCAGCAGCCCTAACCCAGCCATCTATGGCTACACCTTC
CASSPNPAIYGYTF
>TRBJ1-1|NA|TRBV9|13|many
TGTGCCACCCAAAGGGTAGGGAACACTGAAGCTTTCTTT
CATQRVGNTEAFF
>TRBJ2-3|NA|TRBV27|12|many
TGTGCCAGCAGTTCCCCCCCCGATACGCAGTATTTT
CASSSPPDTQYF
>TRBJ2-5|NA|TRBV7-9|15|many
TGTGCCAGCAGCTCAACCTACCCCCAGAAAGAGACCCAGTACTTC
CASSSTYPQKETQYF
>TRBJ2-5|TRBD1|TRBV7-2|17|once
TGTGCCAGCAGCAGAGGTCAACAGGGGAGATATCAAGAGACCCAGTACTTC
CASSRGQQGRYQETQYF
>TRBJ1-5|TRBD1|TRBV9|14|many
TGTGCCAGCAGCGTAACTTCAGGGGGACAGCCCCAGCATTTT
CASSVTSGGQPQHF
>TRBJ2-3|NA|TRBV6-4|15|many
TGTGCCAGCAGTGACTTAACGGGCTCATCAGATACGCAGTATTTT
CASSDLTGSSDTQYF
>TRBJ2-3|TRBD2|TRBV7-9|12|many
TGTGCCAGCAGCTTAGCTAGCGGGCAGGGGTATTTT
CASSLASGQGYF
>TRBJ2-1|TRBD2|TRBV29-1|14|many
TGCAGCTCCCGACCGGGAGGCCTTGGGGGTGAGCAGTTCTTC
CSSRPGGLGGEQFF
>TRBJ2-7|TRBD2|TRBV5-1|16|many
TGCGCCAGCAGCTTGGAGCTAGCGGGAGGGACCTACGAGCAGTACTTC
CASSLELAGGTYEQYF
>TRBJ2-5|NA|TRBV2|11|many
TGTGCCAGCAGTGTCGTGGAGACCCAGTACTTC
CASSVVETQYF
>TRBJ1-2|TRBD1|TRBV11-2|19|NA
TGTGCCAGCAGCTTAGATTCGGAGGACAGGGAGCGAGCTAACTATGGCTACACCTTC
CASSLDSEDRERANYGYTF
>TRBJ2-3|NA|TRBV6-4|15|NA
TGTGCCAGCAGTGACGAGGCGTCTAGCACAGATACGCAGTATTTT
CASSDEASSTDTQYF
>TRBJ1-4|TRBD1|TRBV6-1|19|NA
TGTGCCAGCAGAGAGACCGGGACAGGGGGCTTCAGTCTACCAGAAAAACTGTTTTTT
CASRETGTGGFSLPEKLFF
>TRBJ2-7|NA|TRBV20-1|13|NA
TGCAGTGCTAGAGATAGGCATTGGAACAGCGCGTACTTC
CSARDRHWNSAYF
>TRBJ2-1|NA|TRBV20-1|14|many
TGCAGTGCTAGCCGACTTCCCTCTCACAATGAGCAGTTCTTC
CSASRLPSHNEQFF
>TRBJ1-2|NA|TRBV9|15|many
TGTGCCAGCAGCGTAGGACTAGAAATTAACTATGGCTACACCTTC
CASSVGLEINYGYTF
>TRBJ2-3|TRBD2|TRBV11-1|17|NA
TGTGCCAGCAGGCGCGAGGGAGGACTAGAGAGCACAGATACGCAGTATTTT
CASRREGGLESTDTQYF
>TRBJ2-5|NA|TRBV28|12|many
TGTGCCAGCAGTTTGCCGTCGACTAGAGTCTACTTC
CASSLPSTRVYF
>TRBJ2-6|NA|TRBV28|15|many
TGTGCCAGCAGTCCACCGGGACCTGGGGCCAACGTCCTGACTTTC
CASSPPGPGANVLTF
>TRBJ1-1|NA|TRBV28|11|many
TGTGCCAGCAGTTTAACCCAAAAAGCTTTCTTT
CASSLTQKAFF
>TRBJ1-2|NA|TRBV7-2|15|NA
TGTACCAGCAGCGCCCCGGGACGGTGCCTCTATGGCTACACCTTC
CTSSAPGRCLYGYTF
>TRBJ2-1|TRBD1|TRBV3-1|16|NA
TGTGCCGGCAGCTCGAGGGGGCGAAGCTCCTACAATGAGCAGTTCTTC
CAGSSRGRSSYNEQFF
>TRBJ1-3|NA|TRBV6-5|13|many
TGTGCCAGCAGTTATGGGTCTGGAAACACCATATATTTT
CASSYGSGNTIYF
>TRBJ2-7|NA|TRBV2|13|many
TGTGCCAGCAGCCCTCCAGTCTCCTACGAGCAGTACTTC
CASSPPVSYEQYF
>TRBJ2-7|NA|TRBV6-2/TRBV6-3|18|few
TGTGCCAGCAGTTACTCATTTGGCGGCGGCTACAACTCCTACGAGCAGTACTTC
CASSYSFGGGYNSYEQYF
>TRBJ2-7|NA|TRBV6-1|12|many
TGTGCCAGCTATGGGCTAGATCACGAGCAGTACTTC
CASYGLDHEQYF
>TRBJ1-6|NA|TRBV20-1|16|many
TGCAGTGCATTCAAAGGGTCCAGGGGTACGAGTTCACCCCTCCACTTT
CSAFKGSRGTSSPLHF
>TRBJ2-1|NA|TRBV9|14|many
TGTGCCAGCAGCCGAGGCGGCAACCGGAATGAGCAGTTCTTC
CASSRGGNRNEQFF
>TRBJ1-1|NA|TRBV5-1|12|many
TGCGCCAGCAGCTTCGGGAACACTGAAGCTTTCTTT
CASSFGNTEAFF
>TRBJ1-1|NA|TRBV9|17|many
TGTGCCAGCAGCGTAGAACCAGGGTTAGGACTGAACACTGAAGCTTTCTTT
CASSVEPGLGLNTEAFF
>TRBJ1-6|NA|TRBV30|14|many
TGTGCCTGGAGCCAGGACGCCCTTAATTCACCCCTCCACTTT
CAWSQDALNSPLHF
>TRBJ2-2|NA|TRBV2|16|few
TGTGCCAGCAGTGAATTGAGTAGCCCGTCGGTAGGGGAGCTGTTTTTT
CASSELSSPSVGELFF